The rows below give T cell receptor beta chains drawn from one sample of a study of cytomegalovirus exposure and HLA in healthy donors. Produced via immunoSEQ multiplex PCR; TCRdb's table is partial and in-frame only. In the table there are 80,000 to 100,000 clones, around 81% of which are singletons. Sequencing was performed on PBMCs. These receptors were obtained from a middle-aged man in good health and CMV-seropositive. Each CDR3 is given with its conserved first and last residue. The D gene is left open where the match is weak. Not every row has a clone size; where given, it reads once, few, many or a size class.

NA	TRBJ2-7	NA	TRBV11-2	CASSPLIGRDSYEQYF	TGTGCCAGCAGCCCTCTCATTGGCAGGGACTCCTACGAGCAGTACTTC
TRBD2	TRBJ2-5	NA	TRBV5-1	CASSLGGTTQETQYF	TGCGCCAGCAGCTTAGGAGGGACTACCCAAGAGACCCAGTACTTC
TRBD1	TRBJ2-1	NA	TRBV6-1	CASSNRDRGHNEQFF	TGTGCCAGCAGTAACCGGGACAGGGGACACAATGAGCAGTTCTTC
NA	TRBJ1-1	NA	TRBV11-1	CASSLVVRGSEAFF	TGTGCCAGCAGCTTAGTTGTCAGGGGATCTGAAGCTTTCTTT
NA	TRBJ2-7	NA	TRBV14	CASSQGEHLVYEQYF	TGTGCCAGCAGCCAAGGAGAGCACCTAGTCTACGAGCAGTACTTC
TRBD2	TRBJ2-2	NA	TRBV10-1	CASSFGLAGVDGELFF	TGCGCCAGCAGTTTCGGACTAGCGGGAGTAGACGGGGAGCTGTTTTTT
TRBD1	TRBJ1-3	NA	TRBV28	CANSPRDSGNTIYF	TGTGCCAACTCACCCCGGGACAGTGGAAACACCATATATTTT
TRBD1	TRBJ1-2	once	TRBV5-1	CASSRDSYGYTF	TGCGCCAGCAGCCGGGACAGTTATGGCTACACCTTC
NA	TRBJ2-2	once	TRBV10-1	CASSEQGRTGELFF	TGCGCCAGCAGTGAACAGGGAAGGACCGGGGAGCTGTTTTTT
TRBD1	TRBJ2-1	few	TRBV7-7	CASSSQGATNEQFF	TGTGCTAGCAGCTCCCAGGGGGCCACCAATGAGCAGTTCTTC
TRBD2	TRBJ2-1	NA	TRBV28	CASSLGGLQLSGRTHNEQFF	TGTGCCAGCAGTTTAGGTGGTCTACAGCTCAGCGGGAGGACCCACAATGAGCAGTTCTTC
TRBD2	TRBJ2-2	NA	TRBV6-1	CASISLAGVTGELFF	TGTGCCAGCATCTCACTAGCGGGAGTCACCGGGGAGCTGTTTTTT
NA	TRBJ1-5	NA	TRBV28	CASSFWQGYNQPQHF	TGTGCCAGCAGTTTTTGGCAGGGATACAATCAGCCCCAGCATTTT